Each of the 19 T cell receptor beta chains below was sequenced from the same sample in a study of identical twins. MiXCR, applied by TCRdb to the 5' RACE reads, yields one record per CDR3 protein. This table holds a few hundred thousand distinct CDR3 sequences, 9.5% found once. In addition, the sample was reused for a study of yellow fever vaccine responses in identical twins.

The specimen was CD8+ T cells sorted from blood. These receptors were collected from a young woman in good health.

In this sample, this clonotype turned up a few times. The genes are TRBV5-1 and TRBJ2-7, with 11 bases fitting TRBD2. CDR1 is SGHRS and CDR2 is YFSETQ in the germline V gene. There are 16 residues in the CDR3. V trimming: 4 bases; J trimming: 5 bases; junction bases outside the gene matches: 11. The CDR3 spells CASSNLGLAARDEQYF. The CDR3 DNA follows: TGCGCCAGCAGCAACCTGGGACTAGCGGCCCGGGACGAGCAGTACTTC.

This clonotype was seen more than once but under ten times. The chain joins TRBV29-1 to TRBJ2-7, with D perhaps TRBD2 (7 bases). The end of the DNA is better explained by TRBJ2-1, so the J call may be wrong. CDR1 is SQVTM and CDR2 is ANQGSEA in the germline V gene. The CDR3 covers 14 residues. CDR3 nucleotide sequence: TGCAGCGTTGTTGGAGGGCCGGGGGGACACGAGCAGTTCTTC. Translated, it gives CSVVGGPGGHEQFF.

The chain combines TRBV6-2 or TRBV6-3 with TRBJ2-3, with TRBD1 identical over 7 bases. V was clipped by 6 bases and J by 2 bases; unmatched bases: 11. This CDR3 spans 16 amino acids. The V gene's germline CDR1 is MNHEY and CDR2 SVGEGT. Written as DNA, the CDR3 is TGTGCCAGCAGCACCGGGACAGAGGCCTCCACAGATACGCAGTATTTT. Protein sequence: CASSTGTEASTDTQYF.

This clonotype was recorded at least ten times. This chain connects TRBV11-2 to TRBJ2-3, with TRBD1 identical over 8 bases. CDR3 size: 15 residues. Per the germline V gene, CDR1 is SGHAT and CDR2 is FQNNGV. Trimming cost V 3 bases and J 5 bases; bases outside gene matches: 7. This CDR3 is CASSLWTGQGDTQYF. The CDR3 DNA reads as TGTGCCAGCAGCTTGTGGACAGGGCAGGGAGATACGCAGTATTTT.

The CDR3 sequence: CASSPEVLAGRGTQYF. The CDR3 DNA reads as TGCGCCAGCAGCCCTGAAGTACTAGCGGGACGGGGGACCCAGTACTTC. This rearrangement joins TRBV4-3 to TRBJ2-5; 10 bases are a match to TRBD2. CDR3 length equals 16 residues. Germline V gene sequence: CDR1 LGHNA, CDR2 YSLEER. With V trimmed by 4 bases and J by 7 bases, 12 bases remained unmatched.

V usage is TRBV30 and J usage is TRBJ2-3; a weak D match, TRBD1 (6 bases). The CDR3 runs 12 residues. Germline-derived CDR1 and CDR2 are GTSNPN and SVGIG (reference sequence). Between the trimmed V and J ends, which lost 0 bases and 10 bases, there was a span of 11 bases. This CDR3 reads CAWSVQGKAQYF. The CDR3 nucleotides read TGTGCCTGGAGTGTACAGGGAAAAGCGCAGTATTTT.

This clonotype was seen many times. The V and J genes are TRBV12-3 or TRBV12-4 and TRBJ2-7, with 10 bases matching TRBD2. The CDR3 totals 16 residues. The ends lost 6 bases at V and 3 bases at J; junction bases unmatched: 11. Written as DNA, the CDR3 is TGTGCCAGCAGCCCCCTCCTAGCGGGGGCCAGCTACGAGCAGTACTTC. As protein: CASSPLLAGASYEQYF.

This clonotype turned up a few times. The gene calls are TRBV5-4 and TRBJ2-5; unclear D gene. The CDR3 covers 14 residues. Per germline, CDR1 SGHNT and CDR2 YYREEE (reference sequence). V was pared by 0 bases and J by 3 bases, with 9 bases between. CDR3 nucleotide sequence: TGTGCCAGCAGCTTGGGGCCGGGTGAAGAGACCCAGTACTTC. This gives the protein CASSLGPGEETQYF.

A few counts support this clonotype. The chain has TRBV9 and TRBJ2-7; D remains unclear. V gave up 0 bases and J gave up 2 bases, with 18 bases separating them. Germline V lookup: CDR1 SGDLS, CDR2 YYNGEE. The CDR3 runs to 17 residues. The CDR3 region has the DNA TGTGCCAGCAGCGTAGAACCAGATGGTCCCTTCACCTACGAGCAGTACTTC. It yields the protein CASSVEPDGPFTYEQYF. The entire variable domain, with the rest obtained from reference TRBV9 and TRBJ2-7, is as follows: DSGVTQTPKHLITATGQRVTLRCSPRSGDLSVYWYQQSLDQGLQFLIQYYNGEERAKGNILERFSAQQFPDLHSELNLSSLELGDSALYFCASSVEPDGPFTYEQYFGPGTRLTVT.

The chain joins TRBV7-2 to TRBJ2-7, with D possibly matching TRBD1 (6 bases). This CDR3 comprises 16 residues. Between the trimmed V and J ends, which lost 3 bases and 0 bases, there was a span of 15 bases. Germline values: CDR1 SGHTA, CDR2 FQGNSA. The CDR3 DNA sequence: TGTGCCAGCAGCTTGCCGGTGGGGGCCCTCTCCTACGAGCAGTACTTC. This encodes CASSLPVGALSYEQYF.

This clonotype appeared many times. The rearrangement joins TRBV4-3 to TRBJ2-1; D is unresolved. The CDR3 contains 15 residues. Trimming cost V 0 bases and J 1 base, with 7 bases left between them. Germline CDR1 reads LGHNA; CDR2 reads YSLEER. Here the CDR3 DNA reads TGCGCCAGCAGCCAAGATCGGTTATCCTACAATGAGCAGTTCTTC. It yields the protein CASSQDRLSYNEQFF.

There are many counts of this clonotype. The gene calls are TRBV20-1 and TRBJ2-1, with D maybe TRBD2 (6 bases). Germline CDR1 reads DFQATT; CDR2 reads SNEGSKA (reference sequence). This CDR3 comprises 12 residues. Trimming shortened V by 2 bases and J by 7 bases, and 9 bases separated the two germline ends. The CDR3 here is CSARPGLNEQFF. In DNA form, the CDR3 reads TGCAGTGCTAGACCGGGACTGAATGAGCAGTTCTTC.

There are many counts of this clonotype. CDR3 sequence: CAISDASGLYEQYF. CDR3 sequence (DNA): TGTGCCATCAGTGATGCCTCAGGTCTTTACGAGCAGTACTTC. The chain couples TRBV10-3 to TRBJ2-7, with D uncertain. The CDR3 has 14 amino acids. CDR1 and CDR2 (germline): ENHRY, SYGVKD. Trimming removed 3 bases at V and 4 bases at J, with 13 bases between.

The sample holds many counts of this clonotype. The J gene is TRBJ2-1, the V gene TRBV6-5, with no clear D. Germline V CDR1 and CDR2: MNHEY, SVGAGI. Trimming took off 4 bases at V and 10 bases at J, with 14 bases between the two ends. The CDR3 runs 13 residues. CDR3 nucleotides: TGTGCCAGCAGTTTACGCTGGGGATGGGAGCAGTTCTTC. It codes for CASSLRWGWEQFF.

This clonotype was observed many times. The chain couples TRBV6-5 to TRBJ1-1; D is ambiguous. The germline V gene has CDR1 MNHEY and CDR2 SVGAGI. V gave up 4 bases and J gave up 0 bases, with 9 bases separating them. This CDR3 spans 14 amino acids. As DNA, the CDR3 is TGTGCCAGCAGTTTGTTCCAGCTGAACACTGAAGCTTTCTTT. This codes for CASSLFQLNTEAFF.

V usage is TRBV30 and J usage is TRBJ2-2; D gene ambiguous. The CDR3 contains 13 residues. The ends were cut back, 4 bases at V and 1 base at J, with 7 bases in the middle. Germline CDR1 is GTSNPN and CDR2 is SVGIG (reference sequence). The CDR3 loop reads CAWNGGNTGELFF. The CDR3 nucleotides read TGTGCCTGGAACGGCGGGAACACCGGGGAGCTGTTTTTT. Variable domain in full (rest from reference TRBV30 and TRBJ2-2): SQTIHQWPATLVQPVGSPLSLECTVEGTSNPNLYWYRQAAGRGLQLLFYSVGIGQISSEVPQNLSASRPQDRQFILSSKKLLLSDSGFYLCAWNGGNTGELFFGEGSRLTVL.

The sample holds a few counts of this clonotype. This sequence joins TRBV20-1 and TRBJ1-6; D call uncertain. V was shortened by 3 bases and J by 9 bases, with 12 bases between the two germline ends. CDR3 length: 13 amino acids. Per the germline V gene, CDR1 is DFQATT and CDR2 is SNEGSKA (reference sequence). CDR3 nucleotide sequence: TGCAGTGCTAGGGATGGGCTAGGTTCACCCCTCCACTTT. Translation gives CSARDGLGSPLHF.

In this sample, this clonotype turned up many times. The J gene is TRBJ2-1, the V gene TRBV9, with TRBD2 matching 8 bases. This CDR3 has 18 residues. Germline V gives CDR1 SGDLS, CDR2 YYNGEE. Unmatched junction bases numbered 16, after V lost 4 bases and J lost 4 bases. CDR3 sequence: CASSHLRSGGSSYNEQFF. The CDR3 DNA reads TGTGCCAGCAGCCACCTACGAAGCGGGGGTTCTAGTTACAATGAGCAGTTCTTC.

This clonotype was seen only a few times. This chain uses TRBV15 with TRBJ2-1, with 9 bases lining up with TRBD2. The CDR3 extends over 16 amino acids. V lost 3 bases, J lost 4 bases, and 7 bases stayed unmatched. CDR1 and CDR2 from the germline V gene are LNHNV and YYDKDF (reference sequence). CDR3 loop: CATSREAGGGYNEQFF. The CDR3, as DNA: TGTGCCACCAGCAGGGAAGCGGGGGGCGGATACAATGAGCAGTTCTTC.